These 5 T cell receptor beta chains share one sample of origin, sequenced in a study of blood T cell repertoires in COVID-19. Repertoires were generated with immunoSEQ multiplex PCR, while TCRdb's copy carries only in-frame clones and drops some. The data show 300,000 to 400,000 clones, around 89% seen once. Input material: PBMCs or T cells enriched from blood (not recorded which). These receptors were taken from a woman aged 25 to 39 with acute COVID-19.

This chain connects TRBV30 to TRBJ1-1; D is uncertain. This CDR3 has 16 residues. Germline CDR1 is GTSNPN and CDR2 is SVGIG (reference sequence). V was cut by 2 bases and J by 10 bases, with 26 bases left in between. CDR3 sequence reads: CAWSQYGARSFRRAFF. The CDR3 bases are TGTGCCTGGAGTCAATACGGAGCCCGGTCCTTCCGTCGAGCTTTCTTT. Using reference TRBV30 and TRBJ1-1 for the parts outside the CDR3, the full variable domain is SQTIHQWPATLVQPVGSPLSLECTVEGTSNPNLYWYRQAAGRGLQLLFYSVGIGQISSEVPQNLSASRPQDRQFILSSKKLLLSDSGFYLCAWSQYGARSFRRAFFGQGTRLTVV.

V is TRBV4-1 and J is TRBJ1-6; TRBD1 aligns across 7 bases. The CDR3 is 15 residues long. In germline, CDR1 is MGHRA, CDR2 YSYEKL. Trimming at V came to 3 bases and at J to 7 bases, leaving 6 bases not matched to a gene. This CDR3 is CASSQLDRPNSPLHF. CDR3 sequence (DNA): TGCGCCAGCAGCCAGCTGGACAGGCCCAATTCACCCCTCCACTTT.

This chain joins TRBV6-6 and TRBJ1-1; D gene ambiguous. V shed 6 bases and J shed 1 base, with 9 bases lying between them. Looked up from germline, CDR1 is MNHNY and CDR2 is SVGAGI (reference sequence). The length of the CDR3 is 13 residues. CDR3 protein: CASSLSENTEAFF. Written as DNA, the CDR3 is TGTGCCAGCAGCCTTTCAGAGAACACTGAAGCTTTCTTT.

The chain employs TRBV27 and TRBJ2-7; TRBD1 aligns across 10 bases. Germline V gives CDR1 MNHEY, CDR2 SMNVEV (reference sequence). This CDR3 comprises 14 residues. The trim removed 5 bases at V and 8 bases at J, leaving 9 bases unmatched. CDR3: CASSNRDRGQKQYF. The CDR3 DNA is TGTGCCAGCAGTAACCGGGACAGGGGACAGAAGCAGTACTTC.

J is TRBJ1-2 and V is TRBV5-1, with D tentatively TRBD1 (5 bases). Germline lookup yields CDR1 SGHRS and CDR2 YFSETQ. V was cut by 4 bases and J by 0 bases, with 16 bases left in between. The CDR3 is made up of 16 amino acids. CDR3 nucleotide sequence: TGCGCCAGCAGCCGTGCGGGGACCCAGACTAACTATGGCTACACCTTC. It encodes CASSRAGTQTNYGYTF.